Listed below are T cell receptor beta chains from one sample, sequenced in a study of beta chain features in type 1 diabetes. Generated by immunoSEQ multiplex PCR, the TCRdb table keeps only in-frame clones and is missing some. The sample includes some 160,000 clones, approximately 8.7% of them seen just once. The sample was central memory CD4+ T cells from blood. All receptors derive from a woman in her twenties or thirties with type 1 diabetes. The CDR3 runs from the conserved cysteine through the conserved F or W. Each record gives: J gene, clone size, V gene, CDR3 protein. Clone sizes are given selectively: once, few, many, or a class where the clone is expanded.

j_call: TRBJ2-5
clone_size: few
v_call: TRBV7-2
cdr3_aa: CASSRTSSQETQYF

j_call: TRBJ1-1
clone_size: few
v_call: TRBV5-1
cdr3_aa: CASSLAGGTTEAFF

j_call: TRBJ2-1
clone_size: few
v_call: TRBV5-1
cdr3_aa: CASSWTDNEQFF

j_call: TRBJ1-2
clone_size: few
v_call: TRBV6-5
cdr3_aa: CASTRDRGVHGYTF

j_call: TRBJ2-7
clone_size: many
v_call: TRBV18
cdr3_aa: CASSPSQIYEQYF

j_call: TRBJ1-5
clone_size: few
v_call: TRBV28
cdr3_aa: CASGPPRAANQPQHF

j_call: TRBJ1-5
clone_size: few
v_call: TRBV7-8
cdr3_aa: CASSSHQIQGAQHF

j_call: TRBJ2-7
clone_size: few
v_call: TRBV7-9
cdr3_aa: CASRRGDSSYEQYF

j_call: TRBJ1-3
clone_size: few
v_call: TRBV28
cdr3_aa: CASSSPGFGGTSGNTIYF

j_call: TRBJ2-1
clone_size: NA
v_call: TRBV19
cdr3_aa: CASRTLLAGGYNEQFF

j_call: TRBJ2-5
clone_size: few
v_call: TRBV25-1
cdr3_aa: CASSDNWREETQYF